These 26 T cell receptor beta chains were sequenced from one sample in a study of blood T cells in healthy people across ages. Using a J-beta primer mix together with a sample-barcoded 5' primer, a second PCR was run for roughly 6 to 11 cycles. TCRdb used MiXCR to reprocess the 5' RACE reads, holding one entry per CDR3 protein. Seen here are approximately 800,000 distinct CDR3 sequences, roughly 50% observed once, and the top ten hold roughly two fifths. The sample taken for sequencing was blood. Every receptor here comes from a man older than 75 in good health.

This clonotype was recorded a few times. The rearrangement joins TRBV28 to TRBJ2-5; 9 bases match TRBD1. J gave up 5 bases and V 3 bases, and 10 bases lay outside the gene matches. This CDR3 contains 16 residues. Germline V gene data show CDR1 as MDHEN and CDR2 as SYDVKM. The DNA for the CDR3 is TGTGCCAGCAGTTTCCGGGACAGGGCTAGGGGGGAGACCCAGTACTTC. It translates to CASSFRDRARGETQYF.

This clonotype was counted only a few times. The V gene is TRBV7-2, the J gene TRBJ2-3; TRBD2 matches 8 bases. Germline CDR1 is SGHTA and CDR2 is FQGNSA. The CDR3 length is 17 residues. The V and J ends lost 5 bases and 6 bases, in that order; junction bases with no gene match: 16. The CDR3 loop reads CASSAFGAGGGFDTQYF. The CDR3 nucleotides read TGTGCCAGCAGCGCCTTCGGGGCGGGAGGTGGTTTCGATACGCAGTATTTT.

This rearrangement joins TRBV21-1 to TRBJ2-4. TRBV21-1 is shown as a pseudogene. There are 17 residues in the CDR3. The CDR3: CASSNCSGIRAKNIQYF. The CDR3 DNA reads TGTGCCAGCAGCAACTGCAGTGGAATTAGGGCCAAAAACATTCAGTACTTC.

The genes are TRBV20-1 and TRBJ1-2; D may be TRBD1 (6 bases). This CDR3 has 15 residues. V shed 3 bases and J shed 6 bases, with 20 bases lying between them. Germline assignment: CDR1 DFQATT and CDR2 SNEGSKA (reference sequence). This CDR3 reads CSARNPGGARDGYTF. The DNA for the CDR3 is TGCAGTGCTAGGAACCCCGGGGGGGCTCGAGATGGCTACACCTTC.

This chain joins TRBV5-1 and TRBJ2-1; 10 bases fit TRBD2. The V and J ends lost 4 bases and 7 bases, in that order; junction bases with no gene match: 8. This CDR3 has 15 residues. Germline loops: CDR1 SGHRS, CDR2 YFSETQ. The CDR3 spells CASSILAGVPNEQFF. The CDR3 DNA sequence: TGCGCCAGCAGCATTCTAGCGGGAGTTCCAAATGAGCAGTTCTTC.

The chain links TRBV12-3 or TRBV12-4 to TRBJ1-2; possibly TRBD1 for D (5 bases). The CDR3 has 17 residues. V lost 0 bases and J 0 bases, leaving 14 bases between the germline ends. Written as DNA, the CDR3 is TGTGCCAGCAGTTTAGCGCATCTACAGGCTACTAACTATGGCTACACCTTC. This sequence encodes CASSLAHLQATNYGYTF.

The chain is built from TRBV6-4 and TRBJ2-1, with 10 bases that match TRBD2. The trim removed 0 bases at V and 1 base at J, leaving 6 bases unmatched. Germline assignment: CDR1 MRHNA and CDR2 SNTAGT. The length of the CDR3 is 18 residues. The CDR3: CASSDSLGGLASYNEQFF. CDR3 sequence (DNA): TGTGCCAGCAGTGACTCTTTAGGGGGACTAGCGTCCTACAATGAGCAGTTCTTC.

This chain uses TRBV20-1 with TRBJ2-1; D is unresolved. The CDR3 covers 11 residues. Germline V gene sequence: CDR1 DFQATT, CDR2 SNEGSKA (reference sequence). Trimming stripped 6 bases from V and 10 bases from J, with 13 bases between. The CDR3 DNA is TGCAGTGCAGGGCCCCCTGGGGAGCAGTTCTTC. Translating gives CSAGPPGEQFF.

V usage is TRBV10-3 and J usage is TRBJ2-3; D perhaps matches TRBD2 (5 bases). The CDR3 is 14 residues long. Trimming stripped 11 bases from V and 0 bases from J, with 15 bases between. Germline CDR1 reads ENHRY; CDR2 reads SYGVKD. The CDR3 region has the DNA TGTGCCGCCCAAAAGCGGCAGAGCACAGATACGCAGTATTTT. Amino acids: CAAQKRQSTDTQYF.

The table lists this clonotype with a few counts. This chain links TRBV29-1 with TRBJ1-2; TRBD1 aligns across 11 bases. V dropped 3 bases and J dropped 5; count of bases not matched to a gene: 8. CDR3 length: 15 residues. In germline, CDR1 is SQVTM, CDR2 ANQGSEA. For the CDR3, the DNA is TGCAGCGTTGACCTCAACGGACAGGGGGCTTATGGCTACACCTTC. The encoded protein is CSVDLNGQGAYGYTF.

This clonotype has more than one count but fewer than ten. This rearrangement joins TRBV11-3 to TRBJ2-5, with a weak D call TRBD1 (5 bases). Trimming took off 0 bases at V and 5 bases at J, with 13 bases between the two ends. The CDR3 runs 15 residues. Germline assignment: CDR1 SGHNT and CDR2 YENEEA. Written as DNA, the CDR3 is TGTGCCAGCAGCTTAGATCAGGGAAGTAGTGAGACCCAGTACTTC. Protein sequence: CASSLDQGSSETQYF.

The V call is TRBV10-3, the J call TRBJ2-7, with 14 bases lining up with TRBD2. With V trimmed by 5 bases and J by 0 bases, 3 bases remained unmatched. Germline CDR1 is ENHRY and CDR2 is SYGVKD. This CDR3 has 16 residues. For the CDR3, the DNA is TGTGCCATCAGTAAGGGACTAGCGGGGGCCTCCTACGAGCAGTACTTC. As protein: CAISKGLAGASYEQYF.

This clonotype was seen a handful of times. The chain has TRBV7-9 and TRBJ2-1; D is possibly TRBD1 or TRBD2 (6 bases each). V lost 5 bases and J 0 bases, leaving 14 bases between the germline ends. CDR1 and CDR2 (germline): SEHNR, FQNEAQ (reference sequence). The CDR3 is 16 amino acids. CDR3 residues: CASSGGGTSSYNEQFF. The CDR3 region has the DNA TGTGCCAGCAGCGGAGGGGGAACGAGCTCCTACAATGAGCAGTTCTTC.

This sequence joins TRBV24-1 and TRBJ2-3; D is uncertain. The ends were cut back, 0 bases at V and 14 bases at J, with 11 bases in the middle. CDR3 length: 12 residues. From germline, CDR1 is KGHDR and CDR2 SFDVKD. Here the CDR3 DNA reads TGTGCCACCAGTGATTTGACCGGATACGCGTATTTT. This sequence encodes CATSDLTGYAYF.

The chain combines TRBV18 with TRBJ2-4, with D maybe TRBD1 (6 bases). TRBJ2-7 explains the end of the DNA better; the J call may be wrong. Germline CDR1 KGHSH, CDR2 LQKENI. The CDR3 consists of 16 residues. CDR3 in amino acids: CASSSGPRQDGDEQYF. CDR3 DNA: TGTGCCAGCTCATCGGGTCCTAGACAGGACGGTGACGAGCAGTACTTC.

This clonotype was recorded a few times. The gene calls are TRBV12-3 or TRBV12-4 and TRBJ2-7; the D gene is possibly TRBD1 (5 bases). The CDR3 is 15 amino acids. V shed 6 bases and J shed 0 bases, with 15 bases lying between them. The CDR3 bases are TGTGCCAGCAGCACGACAGTTCGCCTCTCCTACGAGCAGTACTTC. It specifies CASSTTVRLSYEQYF.

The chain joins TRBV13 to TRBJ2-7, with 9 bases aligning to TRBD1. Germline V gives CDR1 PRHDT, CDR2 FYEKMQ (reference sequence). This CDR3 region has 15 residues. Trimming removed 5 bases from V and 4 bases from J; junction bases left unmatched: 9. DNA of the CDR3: TGTGCCAGCAGCCCGGGACAGGGAACCCGGTACGAGCAGTACTTC. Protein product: CASSPGQGTRYEQYF.

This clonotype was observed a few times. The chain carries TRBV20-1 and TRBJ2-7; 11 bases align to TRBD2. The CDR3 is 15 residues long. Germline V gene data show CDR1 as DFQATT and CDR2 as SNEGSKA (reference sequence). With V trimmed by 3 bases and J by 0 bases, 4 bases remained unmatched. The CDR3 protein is CSARPTSGGSYEQYF. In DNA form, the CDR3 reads TGCAGTGCTAGGCCTACTAGCGGGGGCTCCTACGAGCAGTACTTC.

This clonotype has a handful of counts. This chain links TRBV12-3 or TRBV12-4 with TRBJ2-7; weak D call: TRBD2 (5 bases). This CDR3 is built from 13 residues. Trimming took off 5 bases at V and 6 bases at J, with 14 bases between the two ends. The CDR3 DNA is TGTGCCAGCAGTACTAGAGAAACCCGCGAGCAGTACTTC. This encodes CASSTRETREQYF.

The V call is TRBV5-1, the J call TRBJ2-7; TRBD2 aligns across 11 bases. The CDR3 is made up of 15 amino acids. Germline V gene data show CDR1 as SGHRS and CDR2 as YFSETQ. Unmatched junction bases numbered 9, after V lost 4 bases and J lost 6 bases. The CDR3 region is CASSPGLAESCEQYF. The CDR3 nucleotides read TGCGCCAGCAGCCCGGGACTAGCGGAGAGCTGCGAGCAGTACTTC.

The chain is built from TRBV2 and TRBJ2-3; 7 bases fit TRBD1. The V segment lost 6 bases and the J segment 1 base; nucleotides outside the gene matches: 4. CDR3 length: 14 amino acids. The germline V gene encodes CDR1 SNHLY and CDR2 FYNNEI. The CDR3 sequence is CASRTGTGTDTQYF. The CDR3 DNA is TGTGCCAGCAGGACAGGGACAGGCACAGATACGCAGTATTTT.

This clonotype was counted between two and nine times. The CDR3 sequence is CASSRSSGQGTEQYF. CDR3 nucleotide sequence: TGCGCCAGCAGCAGGTCCTCGGGACAGGGGACCGAGCAGTACTTC. This rearrangement joins TRBV5-1 to TRBJ2-7, with 10 bases matching TRBD1. J was trimmed by 6 bases and V by 4 bases; bases with no gene match: 10. The CDR3 has 15 residues. Germline V lookup: CDR1 SGHRS, CDR2 YFSETQ.

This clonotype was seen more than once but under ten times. The CDR3: CAISDRLYNEQFF. DNA of the CDR3: TGTGCCATCAGTGACCGGCTGTACAATGAGCAGTTCTTC. The J gene is TRBJ2-1, the V gene TRBV10-3; D uncertain. V shed 3 bases and J shed 4 bases, with 7 bases lying between them. This CDR3 has 13 residues. The germline CDR1 and CDR2 sequences are ENHRY and SYGVKD.

For the CDR3, the DNA is TGCAGTGCTAGAGGGGGCGAAGGCTACAATGAGCAGTTCTTC. Translated: CSARGGEGYNEQFF. The chain recombines TRBV20-1 with TRBJ2-1; D possibly corresponds to TRBD1 (5 bases). V was cut by 1 base and J by 3 bases, with 10 bases left in between. CDR1 and CDR2 from the germline V gene are DFQATT and SNEGSKA (reference sequence). The CDR3 spans 14 residues.

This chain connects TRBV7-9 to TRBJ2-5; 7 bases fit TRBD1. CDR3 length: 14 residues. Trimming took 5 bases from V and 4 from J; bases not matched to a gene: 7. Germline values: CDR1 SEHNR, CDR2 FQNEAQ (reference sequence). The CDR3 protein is CASSGRQGRETQYF. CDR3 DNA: TGTGCCAGCAGCGGTAGACAGGGAAGAGAGACCCAGTACTTC.

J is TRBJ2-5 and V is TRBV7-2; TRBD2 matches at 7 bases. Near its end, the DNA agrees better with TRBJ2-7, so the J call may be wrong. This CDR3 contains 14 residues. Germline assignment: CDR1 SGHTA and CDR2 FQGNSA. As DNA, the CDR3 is TGTGCCAGCAGCTACGGACTAGTAAGTGGCGAGCAGTACTTC. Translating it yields CASSYGLVSGEQYF.